This T cell receptor beta chain was identified in a study of blood T cell repertoires in COVID-19. About the research overall: Donors in the United States, Italy and Spain gave samples during acute or convalescent COVID-19. T cells, B-cell-depleted T cells, or PBMCs supplied cDNA or gDNA.

Authors' processing steps: Cell counts per sample came from amplifying reference gene primers. The protocol was immunoSEQ multiplex PCR, while the TCRdb copy is restricted to in-frame clones and leaves out a portion. V, J and clone size were drawn from that table, and D and trimming were deduced from the DNA. The sample consists of more than 55,000 clones, approximately 88% of them appearing once. V was cut by 1 base and J by 5 bases, with 8 bases left in between. The CDR3 covers 13 residues. Germline CDR1 LNHNV, CDR2 YYDKDF (reference sequence). The clonotype comes from a woman in her seventies with acute or convalescent COVID-19. The material sequenced was peripheral blood. V gene TRBV15 combines with J gene TRBJ1-1, with a possible D match to TRBD1 (5 bases). The CDR3 reads CATSRGGRTEAFF. CDR3 sequence (DNA): TGTGCCACCAGCAGAGGGGGCAGGACTGAAGCTTTCTTT.